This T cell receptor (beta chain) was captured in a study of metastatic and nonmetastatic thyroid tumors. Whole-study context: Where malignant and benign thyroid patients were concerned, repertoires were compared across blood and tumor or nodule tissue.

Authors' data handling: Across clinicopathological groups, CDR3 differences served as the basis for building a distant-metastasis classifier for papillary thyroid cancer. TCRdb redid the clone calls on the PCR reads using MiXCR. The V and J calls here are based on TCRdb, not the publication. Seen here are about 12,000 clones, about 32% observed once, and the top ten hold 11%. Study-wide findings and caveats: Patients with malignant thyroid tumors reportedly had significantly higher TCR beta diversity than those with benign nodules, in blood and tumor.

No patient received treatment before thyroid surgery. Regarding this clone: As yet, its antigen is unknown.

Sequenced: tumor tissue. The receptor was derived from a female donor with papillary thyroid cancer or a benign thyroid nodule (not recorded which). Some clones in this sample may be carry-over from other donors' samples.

The CDR3 loop is CASSPTDRGYSYAFF. CDR3 in DNA: TGTGCCAGCAGCCCTACCGACAGGGGGTATAGCTATGCGTTCTTC. This chain joins TRBV9 and TRBJ2-1, with 9 bases matching TRBD1. Trimming took 4 bases from V and 15 from J; bases not matched to a gene: 17. The CDR3 is 15 amino acids. The germline V gene has CDR1 SGDLS and CDR2 YYNGEE.